This entry features one TCR beta chain sequence. Its matching antigen is unknown. Treatment reported: around 19 received Ad26.COV2.S at low or high dose, single or two shots; roughly five received placebo; per-sample allocation not given. After the first vaccine or placebo injection, samples were drawn on day 63. CDR1 SGHRS and CDR2 YFSETQ come from the germline V gene. V lost 4 bases to trimming and J lost 4 bases, with 8 bases between them. The CDR3 sequence is 12 residues long. The sample comes from a study of Ad26.COV2.S vaccination and SARS-CoV-2 variants. Study-level background: Sample donor was a member of the COV1001 Ad26.COV2.S trial arm. General study points: Vaccinees showed greater spike-specific TCR breadth than placebo recipients.

TCRdb's table, derived via immunoSEQ multiplex PCR, lists solely in-frame clones and lacks some. The sample includes fewer than 400,000 clones, around four fifths seen only once; the top ten take 2% to 2.5%. Sample: peripheral blood, taken in a trial of Ad26.COV2.S vaccine versus placebo. V and J are TRBV5-1 and TRBJ1-1; D not certain. This sequence was found in a person between 18 and 65 years old who received the Ad26.COV2.S COVID-19 vaccine or a placebo. In DNA, the CDR3 is TGCGCCAGCAGCCCCCCGGGCACTGAAGCTTTCTTT. The encoded protein is CASSPPGTEAFF. Drawing the rest from reference TRBV5-1 and TRBJ1-1, the complete variable domain is KAGVTQTPRYLIKTRGQQVTLSCSPISGHRSVSWYQQTPGQGLQFLFEYFSETQRNKGNFPGRFSGRQFSNSRSEMNVSTLELGDSALYLCASSPPGTEAFFGQGTRLTVV.